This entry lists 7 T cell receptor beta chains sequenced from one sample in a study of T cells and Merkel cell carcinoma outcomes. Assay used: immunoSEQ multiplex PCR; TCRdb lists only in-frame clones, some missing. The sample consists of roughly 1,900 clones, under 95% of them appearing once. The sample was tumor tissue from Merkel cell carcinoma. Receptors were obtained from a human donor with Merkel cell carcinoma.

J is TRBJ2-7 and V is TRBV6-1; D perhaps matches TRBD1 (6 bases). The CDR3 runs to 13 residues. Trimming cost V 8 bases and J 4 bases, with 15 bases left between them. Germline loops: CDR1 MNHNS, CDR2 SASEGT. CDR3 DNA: TGTGCCAGCGGACAAGAGGACAGATACGAGCAGTACTTC. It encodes CASGQEDRYEQYF.

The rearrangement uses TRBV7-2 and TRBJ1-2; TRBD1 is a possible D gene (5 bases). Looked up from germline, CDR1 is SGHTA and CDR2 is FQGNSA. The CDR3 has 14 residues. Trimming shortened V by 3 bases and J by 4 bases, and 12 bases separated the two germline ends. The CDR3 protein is CASSFGDYSYGYTF. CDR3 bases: TGTGCCAGCAGCTTTGGGGACTACAGCTATGGCTACACCTTC.

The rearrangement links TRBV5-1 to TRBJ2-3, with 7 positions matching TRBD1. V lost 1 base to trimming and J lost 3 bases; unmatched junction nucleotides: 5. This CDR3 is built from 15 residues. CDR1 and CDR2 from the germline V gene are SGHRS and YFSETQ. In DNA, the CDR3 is TGCGCCAGCAGCTTGTTGCGACAGGGTACAGATACGCAGTATTTT. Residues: CASSLLRQGTDTQYF.

Written as DNA, the CDR3 is TGTGCCAGCAGCTTATGGGGAAATCCCGATACGCAGTATTTT. This encodes CASSLWGNPDTQYF. The chain is built from TRBV11-3 and TRBJ2-3; no definite D call. The CDR3 consists of 14 residues. V was pared by 2 bases and J by 6 bases, with 12 bases between. Germline loops: CDR1 SGHNT, CDR2 YENEEA.

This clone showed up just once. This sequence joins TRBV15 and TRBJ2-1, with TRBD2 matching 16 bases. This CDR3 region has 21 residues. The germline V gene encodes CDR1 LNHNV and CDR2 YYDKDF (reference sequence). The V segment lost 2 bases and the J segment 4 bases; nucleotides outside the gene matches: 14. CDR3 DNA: TGTGCCACCAGCAGAAGTACGGGACTAGCGGGAGGGTTAGGGGGATACAATGAGCAGTTCTTC. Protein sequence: CATSRSTGLAGGLGGYNEQFF.

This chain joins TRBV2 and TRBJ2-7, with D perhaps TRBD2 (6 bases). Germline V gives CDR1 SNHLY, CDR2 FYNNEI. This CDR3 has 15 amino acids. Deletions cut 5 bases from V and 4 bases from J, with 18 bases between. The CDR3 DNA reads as TGTGCCAGCAGTATCCTGGCGGAGGGTGGATACGAGCAGTACTTC. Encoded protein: CASSILAEGGYEQYF. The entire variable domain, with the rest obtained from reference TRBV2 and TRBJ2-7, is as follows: EPEVTQTPSHQVTQMGQEVILRCVPISNHLYFYWYRQILGQKVEFLVSFYNNEISEKSEIFDDQFSVERPDGSNFTLKIRSTKLEDSAMYFCASSILAEGGYEQYFGPGTRLTVT.

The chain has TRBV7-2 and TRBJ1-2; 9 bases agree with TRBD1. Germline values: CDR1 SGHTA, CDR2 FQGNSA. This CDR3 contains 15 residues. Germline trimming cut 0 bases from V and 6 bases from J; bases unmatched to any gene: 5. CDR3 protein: CASSLAGGQGHGYTF. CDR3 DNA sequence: TGTGCCAGCAGCTTAGCCGGGGGACAGGGTCATGGCTACACCTTC.